This passage covers 27 T cell receptor beta chains from one sample sequenced in a study of CD8 T cells in ankylosing spondylitis. A single record per CDR3 protein comes from TCRdb applying MiXCR to the 5' RACE reads. The table includes under 55,000 distinct CDR3 sequences, less than 8.5% detected once. Input material: blood, either unsorted or a sorted T cell fraction (not recorded which). These receptors originate from a female donor with ankylosing spondylitis or in good health (not recorded which).

This clonotype was counted at least ten times. V gene TRBV5-1 combines with J gene TRBJ1-5; no firm D call. The CDR3 runs 15 residues. The V gene's germline CDR1 is SGHRS and CDR2 YFSETQ. Trimming took 2 bases from V and 0 from J, leaving 9 bases between them. CDR3 in DNA: TGCGCCAGCAGCTTCGGCGGGTATAGCAATCAGCCCCAGCATTTT. Encoded protein: CASSFGGYSNQPQHF.

In its sample, this clonotype was seen many times. The chain carries TRBV5-1 and TRBJ2-1, with TRBD1 identical over 7 bases. Germline V gene lookup returns CDR1 SGHRS and CDR2 YFSETQ. The CDR3 runs 16 residues. V lost 3 bases, J lost 2 bases, and 8 bases stayed unmatched. The CDR3 DNA sequence: TGCGCCAGCAGCTCTGGACAGGTTGACACCTACAATGAGCAGTTCTTC. This encodes CASSSGQVDTYNEQFF.

This clonotype was found a few times. The chain has TRBV7-9 and TRBJ1-2; 7 nucleotides agree with TRBD1. CDR1 is SEHNR and CDR2 is FQNEAQ in the germline V gene (reference sequence). This CDR3 has 14 residues. The V gene end was trimmed by 1 base and the J gene end by 4 bases; junction bases not matched to a gene: 3. CDR3 in amino acids: CASSLDGTAYGYTF. In DNA, the CDR3 is TGTGCCAGCAGCTTAGATGGGACAGCCTATGGCTACACCTTC. Combining the CDR3 with reference TRBV7-9 and TRBJ1-2 gives the whole variable domain DTGVSQNPRHKITKRGQNVTFRCDPISEHNRLYWYRQTLGQGPEFLTYFQNEAQLEKSRLLSDRFSAERPKGSFSTLEIQRTEQGDSAMYLCASSLDGTAYGYTFGSGTRLTVV.

This clonotype has at least ten counts. The chain employs TRBV6-1 and TRBJ2-5; possible D gene TRBD2, 7 bases. V shed 6 bases and J shed 4 bases, with 24 bases lying between them. From germline, CDR1 is MNHNS and CDR2 SASEGT. The CDR3 covers 17 residues. The CDR3 region is CASSPSLLGGGLETQYF. CDR3 bases: TGTGCCAGCAGCCCATCTCTCCTGGGCGGGGGCCTAGAGACCCAGTACTTC.

In this sample, this clonotype turned up many times. The chain has TRBV20-1 and TRBJ1-4; D perhaps matches TRBD1 (5 bases). The CDR3 loop spans 15 amino acids. The V gene lost 7 bases and the J gene lost 4 bases, with 19 bases spanning the gap. Germline loops: CDR1 DFQATT, CDR2 SNEGSKA (reference sequence). This CDR3 reads CSVPRTTGLNEKLFF. The CDR3 DNA reads TGCAGTGTCCCACGAACCACAGGCCTTAATGAAAAACTGTTTTTT.

The table lists this clonotype with many counts. The chain combines TRBV27 with TRBJ2-4, with D tentatively TRBD2 (6 bases). In germline, CDR1 is MNHEY, CDR2 SMNVEV (reference sequence). Trimming cost V 6 bases and J 8 bases, with 14 bases left between them. This CDR3 is 13 amino acids long. CDR3 DNA sequence: TGTGCCAGCAGACTGGGGTGGAGGGACATTCAGTACTTC. Translation gives CASRLGWRDIQYF.

This clonotype was seen ten or more times. This chain joins TRBV20-1 and TRBJ2-7; D possibly corresponds to TRBD1 (6 bases). V lost 0 bases, J lost 5 bases, and 14 bases lay in between. CDR3 length: 14 residues. Germline-derived CDR1 and CDR2 are DFQATT and SNEGSKA (reference sequence). CDR3 coding DNA: TGCAGTGCTAGAGATCAGGGGCGAGGCAACGAGCAGTACTTC. As protein: CSARDQGRGNEQYF.

At least ten counts were recorded for this clonotype. This sequence joins TRBV2 and TRBJ2-7; TRBD2 might be the D (5 bases). Trimming cost V 6 bases and J 3 bases, with 12 bases left between them. The CDR3 consists of 13 residues. CDR1 SNHLY and CDR2 FYNNEI come from the germline V gene. Here the CDR3 reads CASSVRRDYEQYV. DNA of the CDR3: TGTGCCAGCAGCGTCAGACGGGACTACGAGCAGTACGTC.

This clonotype was picked up many times. The J gene is TRBJ1-5, the V gene TRBV7-2; a weak D match, TRBD1 (6 bases). Germline CDR1 and CDR2: SGHTA and FQGNSA. The CDR3 spans 15 residues. Trimming stripped 5 bases from V and 1 base from J, with 12 bases between. The CDR3 DNA reads TGTGCCAGCAGCGCTGGGGGGCTCAGCAATCAGCCCCAGCATTTT. Translating it yields CASSAGGLSNQPQHF.

This clonotype showed up many times. V is TRBV18 and J is TRBJ1-1, with D unresolved. V lost 2 bases and J 1 base, leaving 5 bases between the germline ends. The CDR3 is made up of 13 amino acids. Per the germline V gene, CDR1 is KGHSH and CDR2 is LQKENI. CDR3 protein: CASSPAGNTEAFF. Here the CDR3 DNA reads TGTGCCAGCTCACCAGCGGGGAACACTGAAGCTTTCTTT.

This clonotype was observed at least ten times. The J gene is TRBJ1-2, the V gene TRBV7-8, with 7 bases that match TRBD1. The V segment lost 4 bases and the J segment 6 bases; nucleotides outside the gene matches: 5. The CDR3 is 13 residues long. Germline CDR1 and CDR2: SGHVS and FQNEAQ. The CDR3 bases are TGTGCCAGCAGCTCACAGGGGCGGGATGGCTACACCTTC. This encodes CASSSQGRDGYTF.

The gene calls are TRBV12-3 or TRBV12-4 and TRBJ2-1; TRBD1 or TRBD2 may be the D gene (5 bases each). V was pared by 2 bases and J by 6 bases, with 14 bases between. The CDR3 sequence is 15 residues long. CDR3 amino acids: CASSLWGFGGNEQFF. The DNA of the CDR3 is TGTGCCAGCAGTTTATGGGGGTTTGGGGGCAATGAGCAGTTCTTC.

In its sample, this clonotype was seen many times. The chain carries TRBV5-1 and TRBJ1-1; a weak D match, TRBD1 (5 bases). CDR1 is SGHRS and CDR2 is YFSETQ in the germline V gene. This CDR3 region has 14 residues. Deletions cut 4 bases from V and 0 bases from J, with 10 bases between. The CDR3 loop is CASSVTGMNTEAFF. The CDR3 DNA reads TGCGCCAGCAGCGTCACAGGCATGAACACTGAAGCTTTCTTT.

Ten or more counts support this clonotype. V gene TRBV20-1 combines with J gene TRBJ1-2; 10 positions match TRBD1. With V trimmed by 6 bases and J by 3 bases, 4 bases remained unmatched. This CDR3 contains 13 residues. Per the germline V gene, CDR1 is DFQATT and CDR2 is SNEGSKA (reference sequence). The CDR3 DNA reads TGCAGTGCCACGACAGGGGGCGACTATGGCTACACCTTC. This encodes CSATTGGDYGYTF.

Many counts were recorded for this clonotype. V is TRBV7-6 and J is TRBJ1-1; D unresolved. This CDR3 comprises 14 residues. Per the germline V gene, CDR1 is SGHVS and CDR2 is FNYEAQ. V was shortened by 4 bases and J by 0 bases, with 9 bases between the two germline ends. CDR3 DNA: TGTGCCAGCAGCTCCCTTCCGCTGAACACTGAAGCTTTCTTT. This sequence encodes CASSSLPLNTEAFF.

This clonotype was detected many times. The V and J genes are TRBV5-1 and TRBJ2-3, with D perhaps matching TRBD1 (5 bases). Trimming took 2 bases from V and 3 from J, leaving 13 bases between them. The V gene's germline CDR1 is SGHRS and CDR2 YFSETQ. The CDR3 is 15 residues long. The CDR3 DNA sequence: TGCGCCAGCAGCTTCGCAGGGCGCTATACAGATACGCAGTATTTT. It yields the protein CASSFAGRYTDTQYF.

This clonotype has more than one count but fewer than ten. V and J are TRBV6-5 and TRBJ2-7; D is possibly TRBD2 (5 bases). The CDR3 runs to 13 residues. Trimming stripped 4 bases from V and 2 bases from J, with 9 bases between. CDR1 is MNHEY and CDR2 is SVGAGI in the germline V gene. The chain's CDR3 is CASSSGNTYEQYF. DNA for the CDR3: TGTGCCAGCAGTTCCGGGAACACCTACGAGCAGTACTTC.

This clonotype was seen ten or more times. This chain links TRBV6-4 with TRBJ2-2; 10 nucleotides line up with TRBD1. The CDR3 spans 16 residues. The J segment lost 6 bases and the V segment lost 6 bases, leaving 10 bases of the junction unmatched. From germline, CDR1 is MRHNA and CDR2 SNTAGT. The CDR3 DNA is TGTGCCAGCAGGCAAGCCGGGACAGGGGTTCCCGGGGAGCTGTTTTTT. This sequence encodes CASRQAGTGVPGELFF.

This clonotype has at least ten counts. The V gene is TRBV5-5, the J gene TRBJ2-2, with D unclear. Germline-derived CDR1 and CDR2 are SGHKS and YYEKEE (reference sequence). With 3 bases removed from V and 7 bases from J, the gap between germline ends came to 13 bases. This CDR3 spans 14 amino acids. In DNA, the CDR3 is TGTGCCAGCAGCTCCTCTAACACCATCGGGGAGCTGTTTTTT. Translating gives CASSSSNTIGELFF.

This clonotype was counted many times. The chain couples TRBV5-1 to TRBJ2-2; possible D gene TRBD1, 6 bases. Trimming took off 4 bases at V and 3 bases at J, with 10 bases between the two ends. Germline V gene sequence: CDR1 SGHRS, CDR2 YFSETQ. This CDR3 comprises 14 residues. The CDR3, as DNA: TGCGCCAGCAGCACTTACAGGGACACCGGGGAGCTGTTTTTT. Translation: CASSTYRDTGELFF. The full variable domain, rest sourced from reference TRBV5-1 and TRBJ2-2, is KAGVTQTPRYLIKTRGQQVTLSCSPISGHRSVSWYQQTPGQGLQFLFEYFSETQRNKGNFPGRFSGRQFSNSRSEMNVSTLELGDSALYLCASSTYRDTGELFFGEGSRLTVL.

This clonotype was detected many times. In DNA, the CDR3 is TGTGCCAGCAGTTTAGACAGGGTAGAAACTGAAGCTTTCTTT. Its protein is CASSLDRVETEAFF. J is TRBJ1-1 and V is TRBV12-3 or TRBV12-4; D possibly corresponds to TRBD1 (6 bases). V lost 1 base and J lost 5, with 11 bases in between. This CDR3 region has 14 residues.

This clonotype was detected many times. This chain connects TRBV20-1 to TRBJ1-5; a weak D match, TRBD1 (5 bases). V shed 5 bases and J shed 0 bases, with 11 bases lying between them. In germline, CDR1 is DFQATT, CDR2 SNEGSKA (reference sequence). This CDR3 region has 14 residues. The CDR3 DNA sequence: TGCAGTGCTTTAGACAGAATTAGCAATCAGCCCCAGCATTTT. The encoded protein is CSALDRISNQPQHF.

This clonotype was seen ten or more times. The chain is built from TRBV4-1 and TRBJ2-1; 8 bases fit TRBD2. The CDR3 sequence is 16 residues long. In germline, CDR1 is MGHRA, CDR2 YSYEKL. V gave up 0 bases and J gave up 6 bases; unmatched junction bases: 7. The chain's CDR3 is CASSQDRGGASNEQFF. CDR3 bases: TGCGCCAGCAGCCAAGACCGGGGGGGGGCCTCCAATGAGCAGTTCTTC.

Many counts were recorded for this clonotype. This chain joins TRBV20-1 and TRBJ2-7, with 9 bases identical to TRBD1. The CDR3 extends over 16 amino acids. Germline V gene lookup returns CDR1 DFQATT and CDR2 SNEGSKA (reference sequence). V lost 3 bases, J lost 1 base, and 10 bases stayed unmatched. The CDR3 DNA sequence: TGCAGTGCTAGGATCACCGGGACAGGGCTTTCCTACGAGCAGTACTTC. This codes for CSARITGTGLSYEQYF.

This clonotype appeared many times. The rearrangement links TRBV11-2 to TRBJ2-3; D call uncertain. The V gene's germline CDR1 is SGHAT and CDR2 FQNNGV. The CDR3 covers 14 residues. The V and J ends lost 1 base and 3 bases respectively, with 8 bases between them. The CDR3 loop reads CASSLGVATDTQYF. DNA for the CDR3: TGTGCCAGCAGCTTAGGGGTGGCGACAGATACGCAGTATTTT.

This clonotype was observed at least ten times. The chain joins TRBV20-1 to TRBJ2-1; 13 bases are a match to TRBD2. V was pared by 2 bases and J by 0 bases, with 13 bases of the junction left unmatched. The CDR3 sequence is 20 residues long. Germline loops: CDR1 DFQATT, CDR2 SNEGSKA (reference sequence). Written as DNA, the CDR3 is TGCAGTGCTAGATCTCCGGGACTAGCGGGGACAAGAAGCTCCTACAATGAGCAGTTCTTC. It translates to CSARSPGLAGTRSSYNEQFF.

This clonotype was seen repeatedly, ten times or more. A read error may produce the germline difference seen at one junction end. The chain joins TRBV20-1 to TRBJ2-1; D tentatively reads TRBD1 or TRBD2 (5 bases each). This CDR3 spans 14 amino acids. Germline V lookup: CDR1 DFQATT, CDR2 SNEGSKA (reference sequence). This CDR3 reads CSAREGITYNEQFF. CDR3 in DNA: TGCAGTGCAAGAGAGGGGATTACTTACAATGAGCAGTTCTTC.